A single sample gave rise to the 7 T cell receptor beta chains below, sequenced in a study of cytomegalovirus exposure and HLA in healthy donors. It was with 60 Vbeta and 13 Jbeta primers that the PCR ran. The data were produced by immunoSEQ multiplex PCR, yet TCRdb's version contains in-frame clones alone and is incomplete. The listing records some 200,000 clones. The specimen was PBMCs. These TCRs come from a girl aged 2-10 years in good health and CMV-seropositive.

The gene calls are TRBV7-9 and TRBJ2-7; the D is unclear. V was shortened by 5 bases and J by 3 bases, with 17 bases between the two germline ends. Per germline, CDR1 SEHNR and CDR2 FQNEAQ (reference sequence). The CDR3 extends over 15 amino acids. The CDR3 reads CASSKTNELLYEQYF. DNA of the CDR3: TGTGCCAGCAGCAAGACAAACGAATTGCTCTACGAGCAGTACTTC. Drawing the rest from reference TRBV7-9 and TRBJ2-7, the complete variable domain is DTGVSQNPRHKITKRGQNVTFRCDPISEHNRLYWYRQTLGQGPEFLTYFQNEAQLEKSRLLSDRFSAERPKGSFSTLEIQRTEQGDSAMYLCASSKTNELLYEQYFGPGTRLTVT.

The genes are TRBV7-2 and TRBJ1-1, with D tentatively TRBD1 (5 bases). Germline-derived CDR1 and CDR2 are SGHTA and FQGNSA. V lost 0 bases and J lost 8, with 10 bases in between. The CDR3 extends over 13 amino acids. This CDR3 is CASSLAQGKEAFF. The CDR3 DNA reads TGTGCCAGCAGCTTAGCTCAGGGCAAAGAAGCTTTCTTT. The variable domain in full, completed from reference TRBV7-2 and TRBJ1-1, reads GAGVSQSPSNKVTEKGKDVELRCDPISGHTALYWYRQSLGQGLEFLIYFQGNSAPDKSGLPSDRFSAERTGGSVSTLTIQRTQQEDSAVYLCASSLAQGKEAFFGQGTRLTVV.

This chain uses TRBV7-2 with TRBJ2-7, with 9 bases identical to TRBD2. The CDR3 length is 17 residues. V was clipped by 3 bases and J by 4 bases; unmatched bases: 13. In germline, CDR1 is SGHTA, CDR2 FQGNSA. The CDR3 sequence is CASSFVFSGSDLYEQYF. CDR3 bases: TGTGCCAGCAGCTTTGTTTTTAGCGGGAGTGATCTTTACGAGCAGTACTTC.

The gene calls are TRBV2 and TRBJ1-2, with 8 nucleotides matching TRBD1. V gave up 6 bases and J gave up 1 base; unmatched junction bases: 7. CDR3 length equals 15 residues. In germline, CDR1 is SNHLY, CDR2 FYNNEI. The CDR3 nucleotides read TGTGCCAGCAGGGACGGACAGGGCGTTAACTATGGCTACACCTTC. Translating gives CASRDGQGVNYGYTF.

This rearrangement joins TRBV7-9 to TRBJ2-1; 13 nucleotides match TRBD2. The CDR3 is 18 amino acids. CDR1 is SEHNR and CDR2 is FQNEAQ in the germline V gene (reference sequence). J lost 6 bases, V lost 5 bases, and 13 bases had no gene match. Here the CDR3 reads CASSPRTSGSPRSNEQFF. Written as DNA, the CDR3 is TGTGCCAGCAGCCCTAGGACTAGCGGGAGTCCCAGGTCCAATGAGCAGTTCTTC.

The chain recombines TRBV7-6 with TRBJ2-5; a possible D gene is TRBD2 (6 bases). The J call is doubtful: the DNA matches TRBJ2-7 better. The CDR3 length is 16 residues. Germline V CDR1 and CDR2: SGHVS, FNYEAQ. CDR3 in DNA: TGTGCCAGCAGCTTAACAGGAGGGAGGTCCTCCTACGAGCAGTACTTC. Its protein is CASSLTGGRSSYEQYF.

The genes are TRBV27 and TRBJ2-1; 8 positions match TRBD2. With 2 bases clipped from V and 7 bases from J, the junction kept 4 bases outside the gene matches. The CDR3 length is 14 residues. The V gene's germline CDR1 is MNHEY and CDR2 SMNVEV (reference sequence). DNA for the CDR3: TGTGCCAGCAGTTTACAACCTAGCGGGAATGAGCAGTTCTTC. Its translation is CASSLQPSGNEQFF.